This TCR beta chain was identified during a study of vaccination effects on CD4 cells after COVID-19. Whole-study results and caveats: Whether induced by infection or by vaccine, clones showed marked clonal contraction late after vaccination. Convalescent patients numbered few in the study; early post-infection timepoints were missing entirely.

Viral peptide pools were used in the ViraFEST assay to expand antigen-specific CD4+ T cells, and sequencing came afterward. The authors isolated CD4+ T cells after around nine days of culture. All vaccine recipients tested negative for nucleocapsid antibodies and had never contracted SARS-CoV-2 infection. IL-2 medium supplanted half the medium on days 3 and 7. Germline V gives CDR1 KGHDR, CDR2 SFDVKD. The V gene end was trimmed by 3 bases and the J gene end by 5 bases; junction bases not matched to a gene: 15. The length of the CDR3 is 18 residues. Concerning this clone itself: What it binds is unknown.

This table comes from immunoSEQ multiplex PCR, and its TCRdb copy is limited to in-frame clones, with some not included. The table has 71,000 or so clones, roughly 78% seen once. The chain has TRBV24-1 and TRBJ2-5, with 9 bases matching TRBD1. The TCR comes from a human donor who received a COVID-19 vaccine. This sample comprised CD4+ T cells from PBMCs cultured with HCoV-OC43 spike peptides, obtained before COVID-19 vaccination. Described subset: HCoV-OC43 spike overlapping peptide pool stimulation. DNA for the CDR3: TGTGCCACCAGTGATCCTCCGGGACAGGGAGAGGATAGGGAGACCCAGTACTTC. Protein sequence: CATSDPPGQGEDRETQYF.